The following is a TCR beta chain sequence with its context. Its target is not known. Both about-4-week and about-12-week second-dose recipients were combined. The assay was immunoSEQ multiplex PCR, and TCRdb's table has in-frame clones only and misses some. The sample consists of 150,000 or so clones, roughly nine tenths of them appearing once. This specimen comes from a study of T cell responses to AZD1222 COVID-19 vaccine. Study observations and caveats: Females made up more of the donors, who were largely white British, and clonal diversity may have come out too low. Seropositive AZD1222 recipients at baseline numbered only five or six. Regions left unmutated in variants are reportedly the target of nearly half of spike-specific TCRs.

The sample in question was peripheral blood, obtained 28 days after the second AZD1222 dose. The sequence was collected from an adult who received the AZD1222 COVID-19 vaccine.

The CDR3 sequence is CAWSVGGDSPLHF. CDR3 coding DNA: TGTGCCTGGAGTGTGGGCGGAGATTCACCCCTCCACTTT. The rearrangement joins TRBV30 to TRBJ1-6; D is ambiguous. The V end was cut by 0 bases, the J end by 8 bases, with 8 bases between. The CDR3 consists of 13 residues. CDR1 is GTSNPN and CDR2 is SVGIG in the germline V gene (reference sequence).